This TCR beta chain was identified in a study of human T cells and chemical hapten exposure. The overall study: There were per-sample TCR yield variations, arising mainly from small pooled library volume differences.

Deletions cut 8 bases from V and 3 bases from J, with 14 bases between. The CDR3 has 14 residues. Germline V gene lookup returns CDR1 MNHNS and CDR2 SASEGT. Time point of the sample: healthy volunteer bleed at 6 weeks. Before extraction, the whole blood was not fractionated, and total RNA was taken from it. The sample holds many counts of this clonotype. TCRdb reanalysed the RACE reads using MiXCR and keeps one entry per CDR3 protein. The sample carries about 77,000 distinct CDR3 sequences, over 6.5% recorded once. The TCR comes from a female donor in good health. Some clones in this sample may be carry-over from other donors' samples. The V call is TRBV6-1, the J call TRBJ1-5, with D maybe TRBD1 (5 bases). The sequencing input was whole blood. CDR3 in DNA: TGTGCCAGCTCTAGGCGACAGATCAATCAGCCCCAGCATTTT. Its translation: CASSRRQINQPQHF.